This T cell receptor beta chain was found in a study of shared clonotypes between healthy human individuals. Repertoires were generated with immunoSEQ multiplex PCR, while TCRdb's copy carries only in-frame clones and drops some. The sample has some 490,000 clones; 78% are singletons. The CDR3 contains 20 residues. Germline V lookup: CDR1 SGHVS, CDR2 FNYEAQ. Unmatched junction bases numbered 12, after V lost 1 base and J lost 0 bases. Sequencing used PBMCs. The receptor's source is a woman aged 40 to 50 in good health. Some clones in this sample may be carry-over from other donors' samples. The rearrangement uses TRBV7-6 and TRBJ1-4, with TRBD1 matching over 9 bases. CDR3 sequence: CASSLGTGGPRFATNEKLFF. The CDR3 DNA reads as TGTGCCAGCAGCTTAGGTACAGGGGGCCCCCGGTTTGCAACTAATGAAAAACTGTTTTTT.